These 14 T cell receptor beta chains originate from one sample sequenced in a study of blood T cell repertoires in COVID-19 (dated by TCRdb to 2019 to 2021). Library preparation was by the immunoSEQ multiplex PCR assay. TCRdb obtained this table from immuneACCESS and retained in-frame rearrangements with V and J assigned. These tables miss some clones; where compared with another copy, unresolved V genes account for less than half of the shortfall, and the remainder is unexplained. This sample comprises about 60,000 clones, just over 85% of them detected only once. The ten largest clones represent about a fifth of the sample. Sequenced material: peripheral blood. These receptors originate from a woman of 80 years or more with active COVID-19.

The J gene is TRBJ2-2, the V gene TRBV15; 9 bases fit TRBD2. From germline, CDR1 is LNHNV and CDR2 YYDKDF (reference sequence). V lost 4 bases, J lost 5 bases, and 5 bases stayed unmatched. The CDR3 contains 15 residues. The CDR3 nucleotides are TGTGCCACCAGCAAAGGGCTAGCGGGGACCGGGGAGCTGTTTTTT. It translates to CATSKGLAGTGELFF. The variable domain in full, with the rest retrieved from reference TRBV15 and TRBJ2-2, is DAMVIQNPRYQVTQFGKPVTLSCSQTLNHNVMYWYQQKSSQAPKLLFHYYDKDFNNEADTPDNFQSRRPNTSFCFLDIRSPGLGDTAMYLCATSKGLAGTGELFFGEGSRLTVL.

The chain uses TRBV10-3 and TRBJ2-1; weak D call: TRBD2 (6 bases). The germline V gene has CDR1 ENHRY and CDR2 SYGVKD. This CDR3 spans 13 amino acids. V lost 6 bases and J 6 bases, leaving 12 bases between the germline ends. This chain's CDR3 is CAIRGLDANEQFF. The CDR3 DNA reads TGTGCCATCAGGGGACTGGATGCCAATGAGCAGTTCTTC.

Regarding this clone: This CDR3 is also generated by other DNA sequences in the sample. The chain carries TRBV4-1 and TRBJ1-1; D is unresolved. The CDR3 spans 13 residues. Germline V lookup: CDR1 MGHRA, CDR2 YSYEKL. V lost 2 bases, J lost 2 bases, and 6 bases lay in between. The CDR3 nucleotides read TGCGCCAGCAGCCAATCCGTTAACACTGAAGCTTTCTTT. This gives the protein CASSQSVNTEAFF.

The chain links TRBV6-5 to TRBJ2-3; TRBD2 matches at 8 bases. The CDR3 loop spans 12 amino acids. After removal of 11 bases from V and 7 bases from J, the junction contained 8 bases not matched to a gene. Germline loops: CDR1 MNHEY, CDR2 SVGAGI. DNA for the CDR3: TGTGCCGCGGGCGGGGGGCCCCATACGCAGTATTTT. As protein: CAAGGGPHTQYF.

This rearrangement joins TRBV18 to TRBJ2-2; unclear D gene. The germline V and J ends were trimmed by 4 bases and 0 bases, with 3 bases remaining between them. The CDR3 runs 13 residues. The germline V gene encodes CDR1 KGHSH and CDR2 LQKENI. The CDR3 here is CASSLANTGELFF. The CDR3 bases are TGTGCCAGCTCACTAGCGAACACCGGGGAGCTGTTTTTT.

The gene calls are TRBV28 and TRBJ2-6, with D perhaps matching TRBD2 (6 bases). The V end was cut by 2 bases, the J end by 4 bases, with 9 bases between. Germline V gene lookup returns CDR1 MDHEN and CDR2 SYDVKM. There are 15 residues in the CDR3. CDR3 sequence: CASSLAGYGANVLTF. The CDR3 region has the DNA TGTGCCAGCAGTTTAGCGGGGTACGGGGCCAACGTCCTGACTTTC.

The V and J genes are TRBV28 and TRBJ1-2; no reliable D call. The CDR3 is 13 residues long. Germline lookup yields CDR1 MDHEN and CDR2 SYDVKM. V lost 6 bases to trimming and J lost 1 base, with 9 bases between them. CDR3: CASRLRVNYGYTF. The CDR3 nucleotides read TGTGCCAGCAGACTGAGGGTTAACTATGGCTACACCTTC.

The chain has TRBV7-2 and TRBJ2-3, with 10 bases aligning to TRBD2. V was pared by 6 bases and J by 3 bases, with 15 bases of the junction left unmatched. There are 18 residues in the CDR3. Germline V gene data show CDR1 as SGHTA and CDR2 as FQGNSA. In DNA, the CDR3 is TGTGCCAGCAGTCTCCGGCCCACTAGCGGGGATCGGACAGATACGCAGTATTTT. Translating gives CASSLRPTSGDRTDTQYF.

This rearrangement joins TRBV5-4 to TRBJ2-2; the match to TRBD2 covers 12 bases. The germline CDR1 and CDR2 sequences are SGHNT and YYREEE (reference sequence). V lost 2 bases and J lost 0; bases outside the gene matches: 5. The CDR3 has 18 residues. CDR3 amino acids: CASSFRTSGAANTGELFF. The CDR3 DNA is TGTGCCAGCAGCTTTCGGACTAGCGGGGCCGCGAACACCGGGGAGCTGTTTTTT.

This sequence joins TRBV19 and TRBJ2-5; TRBD2 aligns across 8 bases. This CDR3 has 13 residues. Germline CDR1 and CDR2: LNHDA and SQIVND (reference sequence). V lost 6 bases, J lost 9 bases, and 9 bases stayed unmatched. CDR3 protein: CASSPDPGGAQYF. CDR3 DNA: TGTGCCAGTAGCCCTGACCCGGGAGGGGCCCAGTACTTC. Together with reference TRBV19 and TRBJ2-5, the CDR3 gives the full variable domain: DGGITQSPKYLFRKEGQNVTLSCEQNLNHDAMYWYRQDPGQGLRLIYYSQIVNDFQKGDIAEGYSVSREKKESFPLTVTSAQKNPTAFYLCASSPDPGGAQYFGPGTRLLVL.

This chain links TRBV18 with TRBJ1-5; 7 nucleotides line up with TRBD1. The junction had 3 bases not matched to a gene; V was cut back by 0 bases and J by 1 base. The CDR3 is made up of 16 amino acids. CDR1 is KGHSH, CDR2 LQKENI, per germline. The CDR3 region is CASSPPGQASNQPQHF. In DNA form, the CDR3 reads TGTGCCAGCTCACCACCCGGACAGGCAAGCAATCAGCCCCAGCATTTT.

This clone came up once. The rearrangement joins TRBV7-9 to TRBJ1-2, with 10 bases fitting TRBD1. The V gene end was trimmed by 3 bases and the J gene end by 10 bases; junction bases not matched to a gene: 5. Germline V gene data show CDR1 as SEHNR and CDR2 as FQNEAQ (reference sequence). The CDR3 loop spans 13 amino acids. The CDR3 sequence is CASSFDRGLSYTF. In nucleotides, the CDR3 is TGTGCCAGCAGCTTTGACAGGGGGCTATCCTACACCTTC.

The sample holds one count of this clone. The chain uses TRBV30 and TRBJ2-3, with TRBD1 as a possible D gene (6 bases). Germline values: CDR1 GTSNPN, CDR2 SVGIG (reference sequence). The CDR3 covers 13 residues. V was trimmed by 8 bases and J by 5 bases, leaving 17 bases between them. CDR3 in DNA: TGTGCCGGTGGAGCAGGGGTGGGAGATACGCAGTATTTT. Translation gives CAGGAGVGDTQYF. The full variable domain, completed using reference TRBV30 and TRBJ2-3, is SQTIHQWPATLVQPVGSPLSLECTVEGTSNPNLYWYRQAAGRGLQLLFYSVGIGQISSEVPQNLSASRPQDRQFILSSKKLLLSDSGFYLCAGGAGVGDTQYFGPGTRLTVL.

This chain connects TRBV24-1 to TRBJ2-3; TRBD2 matches 12 bases. CDR3 size: 15 residues. In germline, CDR1 is KGHDR, CDR2 SFDVKD. The trim removed 4 bases at V and 4 bases at J, leaving 2 bases unmatched. The CDR3 is CATSEPSGGADTQYF. As DNA, the CDR3 is TGTGCCACCAGTGAGCCTAGCGGGGGGGCAGATACGCAGTATTTT.